Each of the 25 T cell receptor beta chains below was sequenced from the same sample in a study of blood T cell repertoires in COVID-19. The protocol was immunoSEQ multiplex PCR, while the TCRdb copy is restricted to in-frame clones and leaves out a portion. The sample lists over 70,000 clones; 80% to 90% were seen once. Sequencing input: peripheral blood. The source is an elderly man with acute or convalescent COVID-19.

This clone was counted a single time. J is TRBJ2-7 and V is TRBV28; the D is unclear. Trimming shortened V by 3 bases and J by 0 bases, and 12 bases separated the two germline ends. The CDR3 runs 15 residues. Germline V gene lookup returns CDR1 MDHEN and CDR2 SYDVKM. CDR3 in amino acids: CASSFLTTSSYEQYF. In DNA, the CDR3 is TGTGCCAGCAGTTTCCTCACCACCAGCTCCTACGAGCAGTACTTC.

This chain connects TRBV18 to TRBJ1-2; D perhaps matches TRBD1 (6 bases). From germline, CDR1 is KGHSH and CDR2 LQKENI. This CDR3 contains 14 residues. The ends were cut back, 5 bases at V and 3 bases at J, with 13 bases in the middle. The CDR3 region has the DNA TGTGCCAGCTCAAATCAGGGGATAGACTATGGCTACACCTTC. This translates into CASSNQGIDYGYTF.

The chain links TRBV5-1 to TRBJ2-1, with D perhaps TRBD1 (5 bases). The germline V gene encodes CDR1 SGHRS and CDR2 YFSETQ. The V and J ends lost 0 bases and 4 bases respectively, with 8 bases between them. This CDR3 has 14 amino acids. In DNA, the CDR3 is TGCGCCAGCAGCTTGGGACAGTTTTACAATGAGCAGTTCTTC. It codes for CASSLGQFYNEQFF.

V is TRBV3-1 (or the pseudogene TRBV3-2) and J is TRBJ1-5, with D unresolved. The CDR3 has 15 amino acids. Germline V gene sequence: CDR1 LGHDT, CDR2 YNNKEL (reference sequence). Trimming cost V 0 bases and J 0 bases, with 6 bases left between them. The CDR3 loop is CASSQDRYSNQPQHF. The CDR3 region has the DNA TGTGCCAGCAGCCAAGACAGATATAGCAATCAGCCCCAGCATTTT.

CDR3 nucleotides: TGCGCCAGCAGCTTTCAGGGGAGCACTGAAGCTTTCTTT. Encoded protein: CASSFQGSTEAFF. V is TRBV5-1 and J is TRBJ1-1; D might be TRBD1 (6 bases). Germline CDR1 and CDR2: SGHRS and YFSETQ. The CDR3 loop spans 13 amino acids. V gave up 2 bases and J gave up 4 bases, with 9 bases separating them. Variable domain in full (rest from reference TRBV5-1 and TRBJ1-1): KAGVTQTPRYLIKTRGQQVTLSCSPISGHRSVSWYQQTPGQGLQFLFEYFSETQRNKGNFPGRFSGRQFSNSRSEMNVSTLELGDSALYLCASSFQGSTEAFFGQGTRLTVV.

The chain employs TRBV5-6 and TRBJ1-5; tentatively, D is TRBD1 (5 bases). With 2 bases removed from V and 0 bases from J, the gap between germline ends came to 9 bases. CDR3 length equals 15 residues. From germline, CDR1 is SGHDT and CDR2 YYEEEE. The CDR3 DNA is TGTGCCAGCAGCTTCGGGGGGAGTAGCAATCAGCCCCAGCATTTT. This sequence encodes CASSFGGSSNQPQHF.

In nucleotides, the CDR3 is TGTGCCAGCAGGGACGGGACAACCGACTACACCTTC. The encoded protein is CASRDGTTDYTF. The rearrangement uses TRBV6-6 and TRBJ1-2, with D perhaps matching TRBD1 (6 bases). The germline V gene has CDR1 MNHNY and CDR2 SVGAGI (reference sequence). Trimming removed 6 bases from V and 10 bases from J, with 15 bases in between. CDR3 length: 12 amino acids.

The chain recombines TRBV5-5 with TRBJ1-1; no definite D call. V was shortened by 1 base and J by 0 bases, with 10 bases between the two germline ends. Germline V gene lookup returns CDR1 SGHKS and CDR2 YYEKEE (reference sequence). The CDR3 contains 15 residues. Here the CDR3 DNA reads TGTGCCAGCAGCTTGATTGGGAGCATGAACACTGAAGCTTTCTTT. Translated, it gives CASSLIGSMNTEAFF.

The chain couples TRBV6-5 to TRBJ1-1, with 8 bases matching TRBD1. The CDR3 is 13 residues long. Losses at the gene ends were 8 bases for V and 7 bases for J; bases not matched to a gene: 9. CDR1 is MNHEY, CDR2 SVGAGI, per germline. This CDR3 reads CASRDRTFHEAFF. The DNA for the CDR3 is TGTGCCAGCCGGGACAGGACGTTTCATGAAGCTTTCTTT.

The J gene is TRBJ2-2, the V gene TRBV7-6; D ambiguous. The V end was cut by 1 base, the J end by 8 bases, with 5 bases between. Germline V gene data show CDR1 as SGHVS and CDR2 as FNYEAQ. The CDR3 is 12 residues long. CDR3 DNA sequence: TGTGCCAGCAGCTTAGTCCCAGGGGAGCTGTTTTTT. Protein sequence: CASSLVPGELFF.

This rearrangement joins TRBV6-4 to TRBJ1-2; 8 nucleotides match TRBD1. The V and J ends lost 5 bases and 5 bases, in that order; junction bases with no gene match: 7. Per germline, CDR1 MRHNA and CDR2 SNTAGT. The CDR3 has 14 residues. CDR3: CASSPDRGQYGYTF. The CDR3, as DNA: TGTGCCAGCAGTCCCGACAGGGGACAGTATGGCTACACCTTC.

The J gene is TRBJ2-3, the V gene TRBV19; 9 positions agree with TRBD2. V lost 3 bases and J lost 1; bases outside the gene matches: 8. CDR3 length: 17 amino acids. Looked up from germline, CDR1 is LNHDA and CDR2 is SQIVND (reference sequence). The CDR3 loop is CASSMGGASGGTDTQYF. In DNA form, the CDR3 reads TGTGCCAGTAGTATGGGGGGTGCTAGCGGGGGCACAGATACGCAGTATTTT.

This chain links TRBV7-8 with TRBJ2-2, with 8 bases aligning to TRBD2. After removal of 0 bases from V and 7 bases from J, the junction contained 10 bases not matched to a gene. This CDR3 is built from 17 residues. Per germline, CDR1 SGHVS and CDR2 FQNEAQ. The CDR3 region is CASSLATRGALSGELFF. DNA of the CDR3: TGTGCCAGCAGCTTAGCTACGCGGGGGGCTCTAAGCGGGGAGCTGTTTTTT.

The gene calls are TRBV2 and TRBJ1-5; a possible D gene is TRBD1 (6 bases). V lost 7 bases and J 5 bases, leaving 12 bases between the germline ends. This CDR3 has 13 residues. The germline CDR1 and CDR2 sequences are SNHLY and FYNNEI. In nucleotides, the CDR3 is TGTGCCAGCAACAGGGAAGGCGATCAGCCCCAGCATTTT. Residues: CASNREGDQPQHF.

This clone was counted between two and nine times. The CDR3 DNA is TGTGCCAGCAGCTCGAGCTCCTACGAGCAGTACTTC. Amino acid sequence: CASSSSSYEQYF. J is TRBJ2-7 and V is TRBV7-2; the D is unclear. The germline V gene encodes CDR1 SGHTA and CDR2 FQGNSA. The V and J ends lost 4 bases and 0 bases respectively, with 4 bases between them. The CDR3 runs 12 residues.

The chain joins TRBV18 to TRBJ1-4; D remains ambiguous. Germline V gene data show CDR1 as KGHSH and CDR2 as LQKENI. This CDR3 comprises 20 residues. Deletions cut 2 bases from V and 7 bases from J, with 29 bases between. The CDR3 nucleotides read TGTGCCAGCTCACCATACGCAGGTCAACTGACCCGGTTAGAGAGTGAAAAACTGTTTTTT. This gives the protein CASSPYAGQLTRLESEKLFF.

The rearrangement links TRBV9 to TRBJ1-1; 8 bases match TRBD1. J gave up 5 bases and V 0 bases, and 3 bases lay outside the gene matches. CDR1 and CDR2 (germline): SGDLS, YYNGEE. The CDR3 is made up of 14 amino acids. As DNA, the CDR3 is TGTGCCAGCAGCGTAGCGGACAGGGCGACTGAAGCTTTCTTT. It specifies CASSVADRATEAFF.

This chain connects TRBV29-1 to TRBJ2-7; possibly TRBD1 for D (6 bases). Germline assignment: CDR1 SQVTM and CDR2 ANQGSEA. Between the trimmed V and J ends, which lost 2 bases and 8 bases, there was a span of 10 bases. The CDR3 covers 11 residues. The CDR3 spells CSVERDKKQYF. CDR3 DNA sequence: TGCAGCGTTGAAAGGGACAAAAAGCAGTACTTC.

This chain joins TRBV10-3 and TRBJ1-6; the D gene is possibly TRBD1 (6 bases). Between the trimmed V and J ends, which lost 0 bases and 6 bases, there was a span of 15 bases. CDR3 length: 17 amino acids. The germline V gene has CDR1 ENHRY and CDR2 SYGVKD. Here the CDR3 reads CAISESRTAVGNSPLHF. Written as DNA, the CDR3 is TGTGCCATCAGTGAGTCAAGGACAGCCGTGGGTAATTCACCCCTCCACTTT.

This clone was counted once. The chain uses TRBV3-1 (or the pseudogene TRBV3-2) and TRBJ1-2; D unresolved. The germline gives CDR1 LGHDT, CDR2 YNNKEL (reference sequence). This CDR3 has 11 amino acids. Trimming removed 6 bases at V and 8 bases at J, with 10 bases between. Here the CDR3 DNA reads TGTGCCAGCAGTACTGACAAGGGCTACACCTTC. Its translation is CASSTDKGYTF.

The rearrangement joins TRBV18 to TRBJ2-2, with TRBD1 matching 7 bases. The ends lost 4 bases at V and 6 bases at J; junction bases unmatched: 5. CDR3 length equals 14 residues. CDR1 is KGHSH, CDR2 LQKENI, per germline. CDR3 nucleotide sequence: TGTGCCAGCTCACAGACAGGGTATGCCGGGGAGCTGTTTTTT. Translating it yields CASSQTGYAGELFF.

V and J are TRBV6-1 and TRBJ2-2; D might be TRBD1 (6 bases). The CDR3 is 14 amino acids. V was pared by 5 bases and J by 3 bases, with 10 bases between. Germline V gene data show CDR1 as MNHNS and CDR2 as SASEGT. The CDR3 reads CASSLDSYTGELFF. The CDR3 DNA sequence: TGTGCCAGCAGTTTGGACAGCTACACCGGGGAGCTGTTTTTT.

This chain uses TRBV5-1 with TRBJ1-2, with 11 bases aligning to TRBD1. The ends lost 4 bases at V and 4 bases at J; junction bases unmatched: 3. In germline, CDR1 is SGHRS, CDR2 YFSETQ. This CDR3 region has 14 residues. The chain's CDR3 is CASSVGTGGYGYTF. CDR3 bases: TGCGCCAGCAGCGTGGGGACAGGGGGCTATGGCTACACCTTC.

The chain uses TRBV7-9 and TRBJ2-1; 8 bases are a match to TRBD2. Germline V gene sequence: CDR1 SEHNR, CDR2 FQNEAQ (reference sequence). This CDR3 is 19 amino acids long. Trimming removed 4 bases from V and 4 bases from J; junction bases left unmatched: 18. The CDR3 sequence: CASSYRGGSGLREYNEQFF. The CDR3 DNA sequence: TGTGCCAGCAGCTACCGGGGGGGCTCGGGACTTCGCGAATACAATGAGCAGTTCTTC.

The CDR3 nucleotides read TGCAGTGCTAGTTCCGGGACAGGGTACGAGCAGTACTTC. Protein: CSASSGTGYEQYF. This sequence joins TRBV20-1 and TRBJ2-7; TRBD1 agrees at 9 bases. V was clipped by 3 bases and J by 4 bases; unmatched bases: 4. The CDR3 has 13 amino acids. CDR1 and CDR2 from the germline V gene are DFQATT and SNEGSKA (reference sequence).